A selection of T cell receptor beta chains follows, all from one sample in a study of regulatory T cells in long-lasting Graves disease. TCRdb used MiXCR to reprocess the multiplex PCR reads, holding one entry per CDR3 protein. The sample contains 350,000 to 500,000 distinct CDR3 sequences, 20% to 25% of which appear only once. The sequencing here drew on peripheral blood mononuclear cells (PBMCs), taken when the disease was refractory, from a patient treated with antithyroid drugs. Receptors were obtained from a female donor with Graves disease. Both conserved end residues are part of each CDR3. Only some rows state a clone size, as once, few, many or a class for expanded clones.

v_gene,len,j_gene,abundance,CDR3aa
TRBV29-1,14,TRBJ1-5,many,CSVVEGSGNQPQHF
TRBV7-8,17,TRBJ2-5,many,CASSLRSGDRGQETQYF
TRBV20-1,14,TRBJ2-3,NA,CSAIGLAITDTQYF
TRBV6-1,14,TRBJ1-1,few,CASRLQGASTEAFF
TRBV3-1,15,TRBJ2-5,NA,CASIGLAGLQEIQYF
TRBV11-2,16,TRBJ2-5,many,CASSLFTGQPQETQYF
TRBV27,18,TRBJ2-6,many,CASSSRTGGAPGANVLTF
TRBV10-3,11,TRBJ2-7,many,CASGQLYEQYF
TRBV29-1,11,TRBJ1-1,few,CSGKENTEAFF
TRBV20-1,13,TRBJ2-3,NA,CSASEVVTDTQYF
TRBV13,14,TRBJ2-5,many,CASSPWGTEETQYF
TRBV28,13,TRBJ2-7,many,CASSKTGDHEQYF
TRBV15,17,TRBJ1-4,many,CATSRPHHRGDNEKLFF
TRBV27,15,TRBJ1-1,few,CASSKGRAGYTEAFF
TRBV5-1,14,TRBJ1-4,many,CASKEPGENEKLFF
TRBV18,14,TRBJ1-1,many,CASSPGRVNTEAFF
TRBV6-1,14,TRBJ1-2,many,CASSEALTFYGYTF
TRBV18,14,TRBJ2-7,NA,CASSSRTGYDEQYF